The entry below gives a single T cell receptor beta chain sequence along with its context. This entry belongs to a study of blood T cell repertoires in COVID-19. Study at large: Samples of COVID-19 (acute and convalescent) were obtained from the United States, Italy and Spain. In each case, the material was cDNA or gDNA derived from T cells, B-cell-depleted T cells, or PBMCs.

The CDR3 runs 15 residues. J gave up 9 bases and V 3 bases, and 8 bases lay outside the gene matches. Germline-derived CDR1 and CDR2 are SGHVS and FQNEAQ. The Seattle patients, enrolled during active infection, were followed longitudinally. In the study's own analysis: For nucleated cells, counts were estimated from reference gene primer amplification. Measured with immunoSEQ multiplex PCR; TCRdb has only the in-frame clones, and not every one. From that table come the V and J calls and clone size; the DNA was used to work out D and trimming. The table records over 130,000 clones, around 84% of them present only once.

The sequenced sample consisted of peripheral blood. The chain carries TRBV7-8 and TRBJ1-6; TRBD1 matches 7 bases. The sequence came from a young man with COVID-19, enrolled during active disease. CDR3 sequence reads: CASSFSYAGGSPLHF. In nucleotides, the CDR3 is TGTGCCAGCAGCTTTAGTTATGCAGGGGGTTCACCCCTCCACTTT.